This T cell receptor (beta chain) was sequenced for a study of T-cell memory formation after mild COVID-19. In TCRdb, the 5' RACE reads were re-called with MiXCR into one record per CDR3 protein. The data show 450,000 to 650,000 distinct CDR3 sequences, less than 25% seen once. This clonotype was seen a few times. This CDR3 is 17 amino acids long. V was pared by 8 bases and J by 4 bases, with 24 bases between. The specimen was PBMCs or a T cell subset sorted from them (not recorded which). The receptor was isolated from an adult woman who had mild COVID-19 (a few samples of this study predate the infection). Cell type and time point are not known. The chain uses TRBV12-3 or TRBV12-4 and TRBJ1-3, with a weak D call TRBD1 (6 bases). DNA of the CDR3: TGTGCCAGCCGCGCCCCGGCGCAGGGGCCGGGCGGAAACACCATATATTTT. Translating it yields CASRAPAQGPGGNTIYF.